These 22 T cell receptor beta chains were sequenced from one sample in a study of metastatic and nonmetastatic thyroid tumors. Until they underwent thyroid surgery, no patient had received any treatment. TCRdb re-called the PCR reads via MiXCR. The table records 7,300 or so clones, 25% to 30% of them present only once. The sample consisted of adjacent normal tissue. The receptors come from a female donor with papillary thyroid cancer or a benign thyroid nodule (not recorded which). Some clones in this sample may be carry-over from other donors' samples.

The CDR3 here is CASRRTAMNTGELFF. The DNA of the CDR3 is TGTGCCAGCAGGAGGACAGCTATGAACACCGGGGAGCTGTTTTTT. This chain uses TRBV2 with TRBJ2-2, with a tentative D call TRBD1 (6 bases). Trimming took off 6 bases at V and 1 base at J, with 12 bases between the two ends. This CDR3 has 15 residues. Per germline, CDR1 SNHLY and CDR2 FYNNEI. Using reference TRBV2 and TRBJ2-2 for the parts outside the CDR3, the full variable domain is EPEVTQTPSHQVTQMGQEVILRCVPISNHLYFYWYRQILGQKVEFLVSFYNNEISEKSEIFDDQFSVERPDGSNFTLKIRSTKLEDSAMYFCASRRTAMNTGELFFGEGSRLTVL.

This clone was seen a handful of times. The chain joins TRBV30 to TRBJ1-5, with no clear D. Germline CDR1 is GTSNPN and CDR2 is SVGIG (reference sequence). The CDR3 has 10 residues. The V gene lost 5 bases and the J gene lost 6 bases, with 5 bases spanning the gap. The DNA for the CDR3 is TGTGCCTGGCGGAGTCAGCCCCAGCATTTT. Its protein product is CAWRSQPQHF.

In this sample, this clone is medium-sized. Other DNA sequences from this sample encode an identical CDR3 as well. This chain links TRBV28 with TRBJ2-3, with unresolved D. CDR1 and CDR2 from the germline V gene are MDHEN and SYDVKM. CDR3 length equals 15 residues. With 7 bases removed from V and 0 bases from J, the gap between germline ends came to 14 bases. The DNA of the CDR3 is TGTGCCAGCAATTCCGAAGGCTCTAGCACAGATACGCAGTATTTT. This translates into CASNSEGSSTDTQYF. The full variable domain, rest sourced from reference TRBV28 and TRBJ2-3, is DVKVTQSSRYLVKRTGEKVFLECVQDMDHENMFWYRQDPGLGLRLIYFSYDVKMKEKGDIPEGYSVSREKKERFSLILESASTNQTSMYLCASNSEGSSTDTQYFGPGTRLTVL.

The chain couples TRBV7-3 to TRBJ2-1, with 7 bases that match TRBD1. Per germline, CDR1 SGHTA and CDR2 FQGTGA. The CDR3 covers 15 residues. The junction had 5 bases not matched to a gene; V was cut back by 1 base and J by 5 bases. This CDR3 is CASSLRQGTHNEQFF. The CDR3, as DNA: TGTGCCAGCAGCTTAAGACAGGGAACCCACAATGAGCAGTTCTTC. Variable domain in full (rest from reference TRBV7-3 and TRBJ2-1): GAGVSQTPSNKVTEKGKYVELRCDPISGHTALYWYRQSLGQGPEFLIYFQGTGAADDSGLPNDRFFAVRPEGSVSTLKIQRTERGDSAVYLCASSLRQGTHNEQFFGPGTRLTVL.

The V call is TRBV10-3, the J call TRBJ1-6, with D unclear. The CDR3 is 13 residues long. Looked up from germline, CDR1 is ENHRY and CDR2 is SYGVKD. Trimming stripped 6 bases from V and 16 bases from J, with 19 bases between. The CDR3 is CAISSSYNPPLHF. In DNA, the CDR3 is TGTGCCATCAGCAGCTCCTATAATCCTCCTCTCCACTTT.

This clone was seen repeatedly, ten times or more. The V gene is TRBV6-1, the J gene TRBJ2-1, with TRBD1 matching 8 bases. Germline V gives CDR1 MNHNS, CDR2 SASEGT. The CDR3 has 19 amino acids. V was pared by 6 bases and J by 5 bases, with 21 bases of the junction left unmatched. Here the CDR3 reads CASRNPAGGAGRGDNEQFF. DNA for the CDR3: TGTGCCAGCAGGAATCCCGCAGGGGGCGCGGGTAGAGGGGACAATGAGCAGTTCTTC.

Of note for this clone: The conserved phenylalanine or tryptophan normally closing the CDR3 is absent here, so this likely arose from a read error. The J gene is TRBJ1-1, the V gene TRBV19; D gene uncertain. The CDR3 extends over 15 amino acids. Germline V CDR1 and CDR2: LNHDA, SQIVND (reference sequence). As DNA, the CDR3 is TGTGCCATTAGTATAGAGGGAGGTCCGAACACTGAAGCTTTCCTT. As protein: CAISIEGGPNTEAFL.

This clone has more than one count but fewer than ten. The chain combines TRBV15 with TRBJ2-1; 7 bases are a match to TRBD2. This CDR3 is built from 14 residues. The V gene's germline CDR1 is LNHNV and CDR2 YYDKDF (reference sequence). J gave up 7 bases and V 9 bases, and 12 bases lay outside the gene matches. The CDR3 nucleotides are TGTGCCACTGAAAGGCGGGAGTATGGGAATGAGCAGTTCTTC. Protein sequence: CATERREYGNEQFF.

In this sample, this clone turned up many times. This CDR3 is CASSDKDRGMMETQYF. CDR3 DNA: TGTGCCAGCAGCGATAAGGACAGGGGAATGATGGAGACCCAGTACTTC. This chain joins TRBV5-4 and TRBJ2-5; 9 bases fit TRBD1. V was pared by 4 bases and J by 5 bases, with 12 bases of the junction left unmatched. CDR1 is SGHNT, CDR2 YYREEE, per germline (reference sequence). This CDR3 spans 16 amino acids.

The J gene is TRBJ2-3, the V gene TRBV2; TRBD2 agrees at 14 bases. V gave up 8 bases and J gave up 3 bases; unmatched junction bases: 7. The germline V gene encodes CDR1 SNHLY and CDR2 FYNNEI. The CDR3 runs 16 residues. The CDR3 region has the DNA TGTGCCAGCGTGGGACTAGCGGGAGACGAGACAGATACGCAGTATTTT. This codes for CASVGLAGDETDTQYF.

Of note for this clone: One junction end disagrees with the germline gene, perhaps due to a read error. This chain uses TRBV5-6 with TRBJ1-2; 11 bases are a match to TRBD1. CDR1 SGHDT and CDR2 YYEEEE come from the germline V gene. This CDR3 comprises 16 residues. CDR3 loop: CTSSLTGTGGLYGYTF. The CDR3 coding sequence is TGTACCAGCAGCTTAACCGGGACAGGGGGATTGTATGGTTACACCTTC.

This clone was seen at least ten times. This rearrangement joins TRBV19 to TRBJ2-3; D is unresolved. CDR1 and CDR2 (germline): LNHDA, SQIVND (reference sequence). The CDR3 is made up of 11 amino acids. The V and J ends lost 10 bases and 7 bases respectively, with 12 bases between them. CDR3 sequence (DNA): TGTGCCACCCGAGTAGGACATACGCAGTATTTT. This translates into CATRVGHTQYF.

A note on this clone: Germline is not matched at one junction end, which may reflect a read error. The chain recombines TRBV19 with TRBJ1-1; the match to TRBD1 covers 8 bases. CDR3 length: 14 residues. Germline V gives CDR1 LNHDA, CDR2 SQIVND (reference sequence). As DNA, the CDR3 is TGTGCCAGTAGTATAACCCATCAGGGGGCGACAGCTTCCTTT. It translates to CASSITHQGATASF.

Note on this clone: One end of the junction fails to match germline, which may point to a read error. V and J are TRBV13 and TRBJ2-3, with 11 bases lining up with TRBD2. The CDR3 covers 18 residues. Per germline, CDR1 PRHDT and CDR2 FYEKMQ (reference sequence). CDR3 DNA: TGTTCCAGCAGCTCTTCTAGCGGGGGGCCGGAAAGCACAGATACGCAGTATTTT. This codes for CSSSSSSGGPESTDTQYF.

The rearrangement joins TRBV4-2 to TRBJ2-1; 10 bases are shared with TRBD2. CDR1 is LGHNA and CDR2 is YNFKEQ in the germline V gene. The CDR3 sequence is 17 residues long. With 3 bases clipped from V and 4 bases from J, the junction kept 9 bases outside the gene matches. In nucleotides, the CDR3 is TGTGCCAGCAGCCAGACCCTAGCGGGAGTGTCATACAATGAGCAGTTCTTC. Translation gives CASSQTLAGVSYNEQFF.

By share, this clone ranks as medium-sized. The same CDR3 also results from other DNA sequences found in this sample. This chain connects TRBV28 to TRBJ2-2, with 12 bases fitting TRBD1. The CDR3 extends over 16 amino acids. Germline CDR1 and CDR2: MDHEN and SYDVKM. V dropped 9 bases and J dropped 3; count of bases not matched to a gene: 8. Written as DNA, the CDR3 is TGTGCCAGTGGGACAGGGGGCATAAAGGACACCGGGGAGCTGTTTTTT. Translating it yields CASGTGGIKDTGELFF.

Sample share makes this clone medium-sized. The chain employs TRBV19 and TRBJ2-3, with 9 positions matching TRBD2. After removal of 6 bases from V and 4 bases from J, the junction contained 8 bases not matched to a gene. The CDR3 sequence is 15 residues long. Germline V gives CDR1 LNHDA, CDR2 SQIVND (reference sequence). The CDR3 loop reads CASSPGTSSSDTQYF. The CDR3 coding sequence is TGTGCCAGTAGCCCCGGGACTAGCAGCTCAGATACGCAGTATTTT.

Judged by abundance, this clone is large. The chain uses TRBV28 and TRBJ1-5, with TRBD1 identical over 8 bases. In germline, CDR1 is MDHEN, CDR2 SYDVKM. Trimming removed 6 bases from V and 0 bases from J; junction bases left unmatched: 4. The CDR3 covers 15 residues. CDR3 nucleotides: TGTGCCAGCAGGAGACAGGGGACTAGCAATCAGCCCCAGCATTTT. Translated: CASRRQGTSNQPQHF.

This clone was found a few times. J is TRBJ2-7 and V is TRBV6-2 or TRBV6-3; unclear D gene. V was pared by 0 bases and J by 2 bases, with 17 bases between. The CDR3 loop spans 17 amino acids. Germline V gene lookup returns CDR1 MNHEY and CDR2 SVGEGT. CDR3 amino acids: CASSYSLGRRPAYEQYF. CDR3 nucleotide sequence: TGTGCCAGCAGTTACTCGTTAGGCCGCCGACCAGCCTACGAGCAGTACTTC.

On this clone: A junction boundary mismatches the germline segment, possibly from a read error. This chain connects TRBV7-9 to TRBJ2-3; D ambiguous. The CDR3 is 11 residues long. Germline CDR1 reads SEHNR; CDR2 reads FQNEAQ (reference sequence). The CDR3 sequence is CDSCLADPQYF. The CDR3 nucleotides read TGTGACAGCTGCTTGGCAGATCCGCAGTATTTT.

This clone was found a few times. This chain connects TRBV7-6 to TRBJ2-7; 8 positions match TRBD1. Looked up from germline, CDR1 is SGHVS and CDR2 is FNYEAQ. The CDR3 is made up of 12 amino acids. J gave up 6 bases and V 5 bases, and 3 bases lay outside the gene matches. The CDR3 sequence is CASSPTGGEQYF. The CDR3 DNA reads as TGTGCCAGCAGCCCTACAGGGGGCGAGCAGTACTTC.

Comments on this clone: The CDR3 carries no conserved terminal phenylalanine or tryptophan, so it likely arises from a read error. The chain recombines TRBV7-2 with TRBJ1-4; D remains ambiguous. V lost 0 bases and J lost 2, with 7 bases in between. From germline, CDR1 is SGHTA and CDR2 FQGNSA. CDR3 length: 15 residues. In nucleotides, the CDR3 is TGTGCCAGCAGCTTAGCGTGTGGGACTAATGAAAAACTGTTTTTA. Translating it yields CASSLACGTNEKLFL.